This TCR beta chain derives from a study of control samples from healthy donors and cancer patients. By share, this clone counts as medium-sized. The CDR3 runs to 14 residues. Germline lookup yields CDR1 MNHEY and CDR2 SVGAGI. V lost 7 bases to trimming and J lost 4 bases, with 13 bases between them. Measured with immunoSEQ multiplex PCR; TCRdb has only the in-frame clones, and not every one. This sample has about 85,000 clones, with roughly 91% found just once. The clonotype originates from a woman aged 55-75 years in good health. The sample comprised blood. The chain employs TRBV6-5 and TRBJ2-2; a possible D gene is TRBD2 (6 bases). The CDR3 loop reads CASNRGFGTGELFF. DNA of the CDR3: TGTGCCAGCAATCGGGGGTTTGGCACCGGGGAGCTGTTTTTT.